This T cell receptor beta chain was captured by sequencing in a study of TIL therapy for anti-PD-1-resistant metastatic lung cancer. Study-level background: Four tumors were EGFR-mutant and two were ALK-rearranged.

The libraries were made with immunoSEQ v3. Each library reached roughly 2 million read pairs, or roughly 5-6.5 million at deep level. Libraries were prepared by immunoSEQ multiplex PCR; TCRdb keeps only in-frame clonotypes and omits some of them. The table has more than 8,000 clones, 50% to 70% seen once. The time point is: pre-treatment sample, taken before nivolumab and TIL therapy. The tumor samples were excised metastases, mostly pleural nodules or supraclavicular lymph nodes. The V end was cut by 5 bases, the J end by 1 base, with 9 bases between. The CDR3 runs to 15 residues. Per the germline V gene, CDR1 is LNHDA and CDR2 is SQIVND (reference sequence).

The sequencing used tumor tissue, collected at baseline. The source is a person aged 25-80 years with non-small cell lung cancer. The chain combines TRBV19 with TRBJ2-6; D is undetermined. The CDR3 coding sequence is TGTGCCAGTAGTGTACCCCGTTCTGGGGCCAACGTCCTGACTTTC. It is translated as CASSVPRSGANVLTF.